One sample yielded the 12 T cell receptor beta chains listed below, sequenced in a study of shared clonotypes between healthy human individuals. Measured with immunoSEQ multiplex PCR; TCRdb has only the in-frame clones, and not every one. Among about 820,000 clones listed, about 92% were seen once. CD45RO-negative cells were positively selected for CCR7, leaving out terminally differentiated effector memory CD45RA+ cells. Sequences were obtained from naive CD8+ T cells sorted from blood. The receptors come from a man aged 25 to 45 in good health.

J is TRBJ2-1 and V is TRBV10-3; 10 bases are a match to TRBD1. The germline gives CDR1 ENHRY, CDR2 SYGVKD. Trimming removed 7 bases from V and 7 bases from J; junction bases left unmatched: 13. The CDR3 consists of 16 residues. The CDR3 nucleotides read TGTGCCATCAACCCTGGGGGGACAGGGGAGGGTAATGAGCAGTTCTTC. This gives the protein CAINPGGTGEGNEQFF.

The rearrangement links TRBV9 to TRBJ2-7, with 9 bases fitting TRBD1. The CDR3 totals 15 residues. Germline V gene lookup returns CDR1 SGDLS and CDR2 YYNGEE. The V gene end was trimmed by 0 bases and the J gene end by 3 bases; junction bases not matched to a gene: 4. This CDR3 is CASSVATGGVYEQYF. In DNA form, the CDR3 reads TGTGCCAGCAGCGTAGCGACAGGGGGAGTCTACGAGCAGTACTTC.

Comment on this clone: The same CDR3 can be traced to other DNA sequences in this sample. The rearrangement links TRBV5-4 to TRBJ2-3; D gene uncertain. V gave up 0 bases and J gave up 5 bases, with 4 bases separating them. Germline V gives CDR1 SGHNT, CDR2 YYREEE (reference sequence). The CDR3 runs to 12 residues. The DNA of the CDR3 is TGTGCCAGCAGCTTGGCGGGAGATACGCAGTATTTT. Translating it yields CASSLAGDTQYF.

The chain couples TRBV27 to TRBJ1-5; 8 nucleotides match TRBD1. The CDR3 spans 16 residues. The V and J ends lost 6 bases and 0 bases, in that order; junction bases with no gene match: 7. Germline CDR1 and CDR2: MNHEY and SMNVEV (reference sequence). CDR3: CASRAPGTGSNQPQHF. DNA for the CDR3: TGTGCCAGCAGGGCGCCCGGGACAGGTAGCAATCAGCCCCAGCATTTT.

This clone has only one observation. The J gene is TRBJ2-5, the V gene TRBV7-9; a weak D match, TRBD1 (7 bases). The CDR3 loop spans 14 amino acids. V dropped 4 bases and J dropped 4 bases, with 13 bases sitting between them. Germline lookup yields CDR1 SEHNR and CDR2 FQNEAQ (reference sequence). CDR3 amino acids: CASSSGGQRETQYF. In DNA, the CDR3 is TGTGCCAGCAGCTCCGGGGGACAGAGAGAGACCCAGTACTTC.

The CDR3 sequence is CASSPRGPQETQYF. The CDR3 coding sequence is TGTGCCAGCAGCCCTCGGGGACCCCAAGAGACCCAGTACTTC. The V and J genes are TRBV13 and TRBJ2-5, with D perhaps given as TRBD1 or TRBD2 (5 bases each). Trimming pared 5 bases from V and 1 base from J, leaving 11 bases between. The germline gives CDR1 PRHDT, CDR2 FYEKMQ (reference sequence). The CDR3 is 14 amino acids. Full variable domain (missing parts from reference TRBV13 and TRBJ2-5): AAGVIQSPRHLIKEKRETATLKCYPIPRHDTVYWYQQGPGQDPQFLISFYEKMQSDKGSIPDRFSAQQFSDYHSELNMSSLELGDSALYFCASSPRGPQETQYFGPGTRLLVL.

This clone was counted a single time. V is TRBV5-4 and J is TRBJ2-7, with D maybe TRBD1 (6 bases). The CDR3 sequence is 12 residues long. Germline V gene lookup returns CDR1 SGHNT and CDR2 YYREEE (reference sequence). V was clipped by 3 bases and J by 7 bases, with 11 bases between them. The CDR3 coding sequence is TGTGCCAGCAGCTGGGGGCCCGGAGAGCAGTACTTC. It translates to CASSWGPGEQYF. Drawing the rest from reference TRBV5-4 and TRBJ2-7, the complete variable domain is ETGVTQSPTHLIKTRGQQVTLRCSSQSGHNTVSWYQQALGQGPQFIFQYYREEENGRGNFPPRFSGLQFPNYSSELNVNALELDDSALYLCASSWGPGEQYFGPGTRLTVT.

The V gene is TRBV10-2, the J gene TRBJ2-5, with D possibly matching TRBD1 (6 bases). The CDR3 is 19 amino acids. Germline-derived CDR1 and CDR2 are WSHSY and SAAADI. Trimming removed 2 bases at V and 5 bases at J, with 27 bases between. The CDR3 region is CASSEDLIILMTGEETQYF. Written as DNA, the CDR3 is TGCGCCAGCAGTGAGGACTTAATTATACTTATGACAGGCGAGGAGACCCAGTACTTC.

The V and J genes are TRBV5-1 and TRBJ1-2, with TRBD1 matching 7 bases. The CDR3 totals 15 residues. V was clipped by 2 bases and J by 1 base; unmatched bases: 5. Germline loops: CDR1 SGHRS, CDR2 YFSETQ. CDR3 protein: CASSFRDSINYGYTF. In DNA, the CDR3 is TGCGCCAGCAGCTTCCGGGACAGCATTAACTATGGCTACACCTTC.

The CDR3 DNA follows: TGTGCCAGCAGTTTTGATACGGGAGTGCCTACCTACGAGCAGTACTTC. Protein product: CASSFDTGVPTYEQYF. The chain joins TRBV28 to TRBJ2-7, with a weak D call TRBD2 (6 bases). Germline V gene lookup returns CDR1 MDHEN and CDR2 SYDVKM. V lost 3 bases, J lost 2 bases, and 17 bases lay in between. The CDR3 covers 16 residues.

This clone was detected once. The chain recombines TRBV28 with TRBJ1-2; D is ambiguous. Trimming shortened V by 3 bases and J by 7 bases, and 15 bases separated the two germline ends. Per the germline V gene, CDR1 is MDHEN and CDR2 is SYDVKM. CDR3 length: 14 residues. The CDR3: CASSFRGGRVGYTF. Written as DNA, the CDR3 is TGTGCCAGCAGTTTCCGCGGAGGGAGGGTTGGCTACACCTTC.

The chain has TRBV9 and TRBJ2-5; possibly TRBD2 for D (5 bases). The CDR3 totals 15 residues. Germline CDR1 is SGDLS and CDR2 is YYNGEE. V dropped 0 bases and J dropped 5 bases, with 14 bases sitting between them. This CDR3 reads CASSVGGGSPETQYF. The DNA for the CDR3 is TGTGCCAGCAGCGTAGGTGGAGGATCCCCGGAGACCCAGTACTTC.